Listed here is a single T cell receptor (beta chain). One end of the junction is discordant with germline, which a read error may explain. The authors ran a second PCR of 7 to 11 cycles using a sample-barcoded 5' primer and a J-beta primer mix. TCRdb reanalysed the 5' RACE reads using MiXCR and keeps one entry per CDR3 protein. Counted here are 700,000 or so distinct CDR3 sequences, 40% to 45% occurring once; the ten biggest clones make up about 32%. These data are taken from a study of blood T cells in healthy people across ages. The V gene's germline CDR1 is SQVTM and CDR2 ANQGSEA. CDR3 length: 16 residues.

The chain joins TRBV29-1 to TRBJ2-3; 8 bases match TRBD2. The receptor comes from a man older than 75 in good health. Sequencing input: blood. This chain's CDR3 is CSVEDQREGITATQYF. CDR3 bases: TGCAGCGTTGAAGATCAACGGGAGGGGATCACAGCTACGCAGTATTTT.